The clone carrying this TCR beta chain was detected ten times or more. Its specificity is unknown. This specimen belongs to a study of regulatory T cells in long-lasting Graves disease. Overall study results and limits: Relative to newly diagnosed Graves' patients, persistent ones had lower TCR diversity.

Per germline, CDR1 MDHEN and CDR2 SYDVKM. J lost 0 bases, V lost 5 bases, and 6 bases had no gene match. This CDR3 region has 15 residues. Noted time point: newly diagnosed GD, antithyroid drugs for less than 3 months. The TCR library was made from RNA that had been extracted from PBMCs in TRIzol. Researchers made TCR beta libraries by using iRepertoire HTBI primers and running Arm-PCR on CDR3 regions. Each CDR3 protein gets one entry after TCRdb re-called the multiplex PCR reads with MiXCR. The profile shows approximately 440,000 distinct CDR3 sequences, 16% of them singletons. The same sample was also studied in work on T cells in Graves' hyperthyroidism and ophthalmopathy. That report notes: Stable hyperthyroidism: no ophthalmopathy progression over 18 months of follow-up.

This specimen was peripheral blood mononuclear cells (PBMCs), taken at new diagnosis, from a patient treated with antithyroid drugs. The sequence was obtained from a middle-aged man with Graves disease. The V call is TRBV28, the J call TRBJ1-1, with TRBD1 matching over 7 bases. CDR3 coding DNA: TGTGCCAGCAGTGCCCTGACAGGGCTGAACACTGAAGCTTTCTTT. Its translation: CASSALTGLNTEAFF. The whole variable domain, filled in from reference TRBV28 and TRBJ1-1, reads DVKVTQSSRYLVKRTGEKVFLECVQDMDHENMFWYRQDPGLGLRLIYFSYDVKMKEKGDIPEGYSVSREKKERFSLILESASTNQTSMYLCASSALTGLNTEAFFGQGTRLTVV.